This TCR beta chain was sequenced for a study of T cell responses to AZD1222 COVID-19 vaccine. Only in-frame clones appear in the TCRdb table, and some are missing; sequencing was by immunoSEQ multiplex PCR. The top ten clones hold about 5.1% of a sample with about 150,000 clones, 93% of them seen once. CDR1 SGHTA and CDR2 FQGTGA come from the germline V gene. V gave up 4 bases and J gave up 4 bases; unmatched junction bases: 9. CDR3 length: 16 residues. Concerning this clone: Antigen: not known.

Study-level results: White British donors predominated, females outnumbered males, and clonal diversity was possibly underestimated. Of spike-specific TCRs, nearly half reportedly target regions left unmutated in variants.

The chain uses TRBV7-3 and TRBJ1-3; 8 nucleotides agree with TRBD1. This sequence originates from an adult in good health. The sample consisted of peripheral blood, taken on day 0 of AZD1222 vaccination. The CDR3 loop is CASSSTGTGEGNTIYF. The CDR3 DNA reads as TGTGCCAGCAGCTCCACTGGGACAGGAGAAGGAAACACCATATATTTT.